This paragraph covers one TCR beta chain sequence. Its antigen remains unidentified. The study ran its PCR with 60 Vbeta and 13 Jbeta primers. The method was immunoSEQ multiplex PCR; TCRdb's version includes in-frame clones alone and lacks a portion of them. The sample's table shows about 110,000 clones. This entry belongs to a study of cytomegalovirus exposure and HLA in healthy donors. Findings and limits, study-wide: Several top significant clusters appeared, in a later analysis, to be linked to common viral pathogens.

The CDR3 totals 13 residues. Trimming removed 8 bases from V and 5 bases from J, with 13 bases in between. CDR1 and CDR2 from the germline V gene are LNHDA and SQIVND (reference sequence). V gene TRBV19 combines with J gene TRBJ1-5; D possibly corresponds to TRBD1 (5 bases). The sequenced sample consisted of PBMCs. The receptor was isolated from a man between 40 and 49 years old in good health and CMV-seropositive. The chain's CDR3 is CASAPQVDQPQHF. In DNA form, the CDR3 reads TGTGCCAGTGCCCCACAGGTGGATCAGCCCCAGCATTTT.